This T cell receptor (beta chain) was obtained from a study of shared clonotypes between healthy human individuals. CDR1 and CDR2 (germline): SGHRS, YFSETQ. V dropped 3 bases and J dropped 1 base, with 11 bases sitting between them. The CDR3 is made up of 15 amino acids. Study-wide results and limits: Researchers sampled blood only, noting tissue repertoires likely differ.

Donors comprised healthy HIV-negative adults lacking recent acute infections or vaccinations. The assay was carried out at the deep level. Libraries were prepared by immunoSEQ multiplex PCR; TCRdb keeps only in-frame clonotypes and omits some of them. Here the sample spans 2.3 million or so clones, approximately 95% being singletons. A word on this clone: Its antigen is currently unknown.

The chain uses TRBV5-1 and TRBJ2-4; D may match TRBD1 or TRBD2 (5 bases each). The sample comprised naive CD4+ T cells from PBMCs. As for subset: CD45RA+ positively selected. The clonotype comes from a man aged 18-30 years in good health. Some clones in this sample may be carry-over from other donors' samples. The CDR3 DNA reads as TGCGCCAGCAGCTCCTTTGAGGGGGCCAAAAACATTCAGTACTTC. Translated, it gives CASSSFEGAKNIQYF.